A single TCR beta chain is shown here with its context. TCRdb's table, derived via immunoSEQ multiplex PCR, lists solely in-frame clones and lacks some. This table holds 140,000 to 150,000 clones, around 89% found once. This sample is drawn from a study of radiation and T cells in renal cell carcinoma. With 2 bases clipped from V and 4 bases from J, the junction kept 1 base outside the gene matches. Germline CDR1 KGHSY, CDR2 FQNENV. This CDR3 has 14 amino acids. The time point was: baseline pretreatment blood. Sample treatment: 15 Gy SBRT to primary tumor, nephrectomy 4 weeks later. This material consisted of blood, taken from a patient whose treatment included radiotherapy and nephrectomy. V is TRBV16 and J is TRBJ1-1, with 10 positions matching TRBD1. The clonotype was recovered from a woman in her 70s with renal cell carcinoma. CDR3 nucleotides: TGTGCCAGCAGCCAAGACAGGGGGCCCACTGAAGCTTTCTTT. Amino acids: CASSQDRGPTEAFF.